This entry lists 10 T cell receptor beta chains sequenced from one sample in a study of shared clonotypes between healthy human individuals. Generated by immunoSEQ multiplex PCR, the TCRdb table keeps only in-frame clones and is missing some. This sample has some 1 million clones, with roughly 80% found just once. Sequencing was done on a sample of memory CD4+ T cells sorted from blood. This sample's subset: CD45RA-negative fraction. These receptors were taken from a man aged 18-30 years in good health.

The V gene is TRBV5-1, the J gene TRBJ1-5; 7 positions match TRBD1. V was clipped by 1 base and J by 1 base; unmatched bases: 5. Germline loops: CDR1 SGHRS, CDR2 YFSETQ. The CDR3 spans 16 residues. The CDR3 region is CASSLRQGSSNQPQHF. CDR3 nucleotides: TGCGCCAGCAGCTTGAGACAGGGATCGAGCAATCAGCCCCAGCATTTT.

This sequence joins TRBV14 and TRBJ2-3; TRBD2 aligns across 7 bases. V lost 4 bases to trimming and J lost 0 bases; unmatched junction nucleotides: 10. The CDR3 sequence is 17 residues long. CDR1 and CDR2 (germline): SGHDN, FVKESK. CDR3 DNA: TGTGCCAGCAGCCCACCCCGACTAGCCGACAGCACAGATACGCAGTATTTT. It codes for CASSPPRLADSTDTQYF.

The DNA of the CDR3 is TGTGCCAGCAGCTCGGGACAAGCGAATGAAAAACTGTTTTTT. It is translated as CASSSGQANEKLFF. The chain joins TRBV7-2 to TRBJ1-4; D possibly corresponds to TRBD1 (6 bases). With 4 bases removed from V and 5 bases from J, the gap between germline ends came to 11 bases. CDR1 is SGHTA and CDR2 is FQGNSA in the germline V gene. CDR3 length: 14 amino acids.

This clone was found a few times. This chain connects TRBV5-1 to TRBJ2-1, with TRBD2 matching 8 bases. CDR1 is SGHRS and CDR2 is YFSETQ in the germline V gene. Trimming at V came to 1 base and at J to 5 bases, leaving 5 bases not matched to a gene. The length of the CDR3 is 15 residues. In DNA form, the CDR3 reads TGCGCCAGCAGCTTGAGCGGGAGTAACCACAATGAGCAGTTCTTC. Residues: CASSLSGSNHNEQFF.

This clone appeared once. This chain connects TRBV4-1 to TRBJ2-1; 10 bases are a match to TRBD2. Trimming removed 4 bases from V and 8 bases from J; junction bases left unmatched: 11. The CDR3 is made up of 16 amino acids. CDR1 is MGHRA, CDR2 YSYEKL, per germline. Here the CDR3 reads CASSPIGLAVQDEQFF. In DNA form, the CDR3 reads TGCGCCAGCAGCCCGATCGGACTAGCGGTACAGGATGAGCAGTTCTTC.

The gene calls are TRBV11-3 and TRBJ2-4; D gene ambiguous. This CDR3 comprises 12 residues. Germline CDR1 SGHNT, CDR2 YENEEA. V was cut by 5 bases and J by 5 bases, with 7 bases left in between. The CDR3 loop reads CASSKGQNIQYF. The DNA for the CDR3 is TGTGCCAGCAGCAAGGGCCAAAACATTCAGTACTTC.

This chain uses TRBV5-1 with TRBJ1-2, with TRBD1 matching 9 bases. CDR3 length: 15 residues. Trimming took 0 bases from V and 8 from J; bases not matched to a gene: 8. CDR1 and CDR2 from the germline V gene are SGHRS and YFSETQ. CDR3 loop: CASSLVDRGLRGYTF. DNA of the CDR3: TGCGCCAGCAGCTTGGTCGACAGGGGGTTGAGGGGCTACACCTTC.

In its sample, this clone was seen once. This rearrangement joins TRBV30 to TRBJ2-7; D gene unclear. The germline CDR1 and CDR2 sequences are GTSNPN and SVGIG (reference sequence). The CDR3 is 13 amino acids. V lost 0 bases, J lost 9 bases, and 15 bases lay in between. CDR3 sequence: CAWSVRAEKRQYF. The CDR3 DNA sequence: TGTGCCTGGAGTGTACGGGCCGAAAAGAGGCAGTACTTC.

The chain carries TRBV14 and TRBJ2-7; D unclear. V gave up 1 base and J gave up 6 bases, with 10 bases separating them. The CDR3 runs 13 residues. Per germline, CDR1 SGHDN and CDR2 FVKESK. For the CDR3, the DNA is TGTGCCAGCAGCCAAGTTCAATGGGGCGAGCAGTACTTC. It codes for CASSQVQWGEQYF.

This clone was counted once. The J gene is TRBJ2-2, the V gene TRBV5-1, with D uncertain. Germline CDR1 is SGHRS and CDR2 is YFSETQ. The V gene lost 6 bases and the J gene lost 5 bases, with 8 bases spanning the gap. The length of the CDR3 is 12 residues. The CDR3 DNA is TGCGCCAGCAAGACTCTGACCGGGGAGCTGTTTTTT. As protein: CASKTLTGELFF. The entire variable domain, with the rest obtained from reference TRBV5-1 and TRBJ2-2, is as follows: KAGVTQTPRYLIKTRGQQVTLSCSPISGHRSVSWYQQTPGQGLQFLFEYFSETQRNKGNFPGRFSGRQFSNSRSEMNVSTLELGDSALYLCASKTLTGELFFGEGSRLTVL.